A selection of T cell receptor beta chains follows, all from one sample in a study of cytomegalovirus exposure and HLA in healthy donors. The table came from immunoSEQ multiplex PCR; TCRdb's copy has only in-frame clones and leaves some out. Altogether 200,000 to 250,000 clones are present, around 89% being singletons, with the ten largest covering around 1%. The specimen sequenced was PBMCs. These receptors all come from a woman between 18 and 30 years old in good health and CMV-seronegative. Each CDR3 is given with its conserved first and last residue.

TRBV4-3	TRBJ2-1	CASSQVSVNNEQFF
TRBV29-1	TRBJ2-3	CSVQGAPDTQYF
TRBV14	TRBJ1-2	CASSHRTGYGYTF
TRBV7-2	TRBJ2-7	CASSSPGLAAYEQYF
TRBV5-8	TRBJ2-1	CASTPDRGSYNEQFF
TRBV10-1	TRBJ2-7	CASSKAGGENEQYF
TRBV25-1	TRBJ2-1	CASSVSASGMDEQFF
TRBV30	TRBJ2-3	CAWSVPGTDTQYF
TRBV2	TRBJ2-4	CASSEGRAKNIQYF
TRBV18	TRBJ1-1	CASSPGTGGAVTEAFF
TRBV7-8	TRBJ2-3	CASSLQSQLGLAGGRTDTQYF
TRBV6-6	TRBJ1-1	CASTLDSRSTEAFF
TRBV2	TRBJ1-1	CASAPTGNTEAFF
TRBV7-6	TRBJ2-1	CASSLQSYNEQFF
TRBV9	TRBJ1-2	CASSPSGGRNYGYTF
TRBV7-9	TRBJ2-7	CASSLEGGGTYEQYF
TRBV10-2	TRBJ2-5	CASSDLAGVQETQYF
TRBV5-8	TRBJ2-2	CASSWNGGVTGELFF
TRBV5-1	TRBJ2-7	CASSLDSFYEQYF
TRBV7-8	TRBJ2-1	CASSLTWGRVNEQFF
TRBV5-1	TRBJ2-2	CASSRLAPGTGELFF
TRBV13	TRBJ2-5	CASSLGTGGAETQYF
TRBV4-3	TRBJ2-2	CASRPGVTGELFF
TRBV6-6	TRBJ2-1	CASSYERYNEQFF
TRBV7-2	TRBJ1-4	CASSSGRRNEKLFF
TRBV7-3	TRBJ2-5	CASSLMGVGSGLETQYF
TRBV7-3	TRBJ2-7	CASSFNQGTEQYF
TRBV6-1	TRBJ2-1	CASSADRGLGEQFF
TRBV5-6	TRBJ2-6	CASSLEYSFPFSGANVLTF
TRBV6-1	TRBJ2-2	CASRQGAAGELFF
TRBV7-9	TRBJ1-2	CSSSATKGQGAHGYTF
TRBV5-1	TRBJ1-3	CASREPGSGNTIYF
TRBV7-9	TRBJ1-1	CASSTGRNTEAFF
TRBV4-1	TRBJ2-3	CASSQVLPGGRSSDTQYF
TRBV5-8	TRBJ2-7	CASSSDRGYEQYF
TRBV5-4	TRBJ1-2	CASSSGQGLYGYTF
TRBV5-4	TRBJ1-1	CASSPRPGTGVGEAFF